What follows are 26 T cell receptor beta chains derived from one specimen sequenced in a study of T cell responses to AZD1222 COVID-19 vaccine. The assay was immunoSEQ multiplex PCR, and TCRdb's table has in-frame clones only and misses some. The table includes 90,000 to 120,000 clones, about 93% detected once. Sequences were derived from peripheral blood, sampled on day 0 of AZD1222 vaccination. These receptors all stem from an adult in good health.

This chain links TRBV5-6 with TRBJ2-3; D might be TRBD1 or TRBD2, each matching 5 bases. CDR1 and CDR2 (germline): SGHDT, YYEEEE. Deletions cut 0 bases from V and 2 bases from J, with 10 bases between. CDR3 size: 15 residues. The CDR3 DNA is TGTGCCAGCAGCTTGGTACGGGGCATCACAGATACGCAGTATTTT. It specifies CASSLVRGITDTQYF. Supplemented by reference TRBV5-6 and TRBJ2-3, the full variable domain reads DAGVTQSPTHLIKTRGQQVTLRCSPKSGHDTVSWYQQALGQGPQFIFQYYEEEERQRGNFPDRFSGHQFPNYSSELNVNALLLGDSALYLCASSLVRGITDTQYFGPGTRLTVL.

This clone was recorded only once. The V call is TRBV5-4, the J call TRBJ2-1; the D gene could be TRBD1 or TRBD2 (5 bases each). Germline CDR1 is SGHNT and CDR2 is YYREEE (reference sequence). Trimming took off 2 bases at V and 5 bases at J, with 14 bases between the two ends. This CDR3 contains 15 residues. CDR3 residues: CASSLLSGTDNEQFF. CDR3 coding DNA: TGTGCCAGCAGCTTACTATCGGGGACGGACAATGAGCAGTTCTTC.

V and J are TRBV19 and TRBJ2-1; D is undetermined. The CDR3 has 11 residues. Germline V gene lookup returns CDR1 LNHDA and CDR2 SQIVND (reference sequence). The V gene lost 7 bases and the J gene lost 15 bases, with 16 bases spanning the gap. CDR3 region: CASMGSGLAFF. DNA for the CDR3: TGTGCCAGTATGGGCTCTGGGTTAGCGTTCTTC.

The chain combines TRBV18 with TRBJ1-1; D gene ambiguous. This CDR3 spans 15 amino acids. Trimming stripped 4 bases from V and 4 bases from J, with 16 bases between. The germline V gene encodes CDR1 KGHSH and CDR2 LQKENI. CDR3 nucleotides: TGTGCCAGCTCACTAGGCGTGGGCCTTAGCACTGAAGCTTTCTTT. It yields the protein CASSLGVGLSTEAFF.

The chain is built from TRBV30 and TRBJ2-1, with 9 bases aligning to TRBD2. The V gene end was trimmed by 3 bases and the J gene end by 5 bases; junction bases not matched to a gene: 5. The CDR3 consists of 14 residues. Looked up from germline, CDR1 is GTSNPN and CDR2 is SVGIG (reference sequence). The CDR3 spells CAWRAGGIHNEQFF. The CDR3 region has the DNA TGTGCCTGGAGGGCGGGAGGGATCCACAATGAGCAGTTCTTC.

This sequence joins TRBV6-2 or TRBV6-3 and TRBJ2-1; no reliable D call. Germline V gene lookup returns CDR1 MNHEY and CDR2 SVGEGT. The germline V and J ends were trimmed by 2 bases and 9 bases, with 8 bases remaining between them. The CDR3 is made up of 12 amino acids. CDR3 sequence (DNA): TGTGCCAGCAGTTACCCTCCGGGTGAGCAGTTCTTC. Amino acid sequence: CASSYPPGEQFF.

The gene calls are TRBV7-2 and TRBJ2-3; D not resolved. The V gene's germline CDR1 is SGHTA and CDR2 FQGNSA. The CDR3 contains 13 residues. The germline V and J ends were trimmed by 4 bases and 6 bases, with 11 bases remaining between them. CDR3 region: CASSYPIGDTQYF. CDR3 bases: TGTGCCAGCAGCTACCCCATAGGGGATACGCAGTATTTT.

The chain uses TRBV7-2 and TRBJ1-4; D is ambiguous. Germline loops: CDR1 SGHTA, CDR2 FQGNSA. The V gene lost 2 bases and the J gene lost 8 bases, with 15 bases spanning the gap. The CDR3 is 15 amino acids. The CDR3 loop reads CASSLLTWGGEKLFF. Here the CDR3 DNA reads TGTGCCAGCAGCTTACTAACGTGGGGAGGGGAAAAACTGTTTTTT. Full variable domain (missing parts from reference TRBV7-2 and TRBJ1-4): GAGVSQSPSNKVTEKGKDVELRCDPISGHTALYWYRQSLGQGLEFLIYFQGNSAPDKSGLPSDRFSAERTGGSVSTLTIQRTQQEDSAVYLCASSLLTWGGEKLFFGSGTQLSVL.

The chain uses TRBV9 and TRBJ2-1; 16 bases map to TRBD2. This CDR3 contains 16 residues. V trimming: 0 bases; J trimming: 12 bases; junction bases outside the gene matches: 6. Germline assignment: CDR1 SGDLS and CDR2 YYNGEE. The CDR3 DNA reads TGTGCCAGCAGCGTAGTTGGGACTAGCGGGAGGGATGGGCAGTTCTTC. Translation: CASSVVGTSGRDGQFF. Full variable domain (remainder filled in from reference TRBV9 and TRBJ2-1): DSGVTQTPKHLITATGQRVTLRCSPRSGDLSVYWYQQSLDQGLQFLIQYYNGEERAKGNILERFSAQQFPDLHSELNLSSLELGDSALYFCASSVVGTSGRDGQFFGPGTRLTVL.

The chain links TRBV30 to TRBJ1-5; D is unclear. The ends were cut back, 4 bases at V and 5 bases at J, with 12 bases in the middle. The germline V gene has CDR1 GTSNPN and CDR2 SVGIG (reference sequence). The CDR3 length is 13 residues. The CDR3 coding sequence is TGTGCCTGGAATAAAGGGCTCGATCAGCCCCAGCATTTT. This gives the protein CAWNKGLDQPQHF.

V gene TRBV6-5 combines with J gene TRBJ1-4; 9 bases are shared with TRBD1. Germline V gene data show CDR1 as MNHEY and CDR2 as SVGAGI. Trimming removed 5 bases from V and 6 bases from J; junction bases left unmatched: 4. This CDR3 has 14 residues. The CDR3: CASSHRGLDEKLFF. As DNA, the CDR3 is TGTGCCAGCAGTCACAGGGGGCTTGATGAAAAACTGTTTTTT.

The genes are TRBV24-1 and TRBJ2-3; D uncertain. CDR3 length: 15 amino acids. Trimming left V 7 bases short and J 0 bases short, with 13 bases between. Germline V gene data show CDR1 as KGHDR and CDR2 as SFDVKD. The CDR3 region has the DNA TGTGCCACCAGAGGAAGCGCCGAAAGCACAGATACGCAGTATTTT. Protein sequence: CATRGSAESTDTQYF.

This clone was seen just once. This rearrangement joins TRBV29-1 to TRBJ1-2; D perhaps matches TRBD1 (5 bases). Trimming shortened V by 4 bases and J by 3 bases, and 9 bases separated the two germline ends. This CDR3 spans 12 amino acids. CDR1 and CDR2 (germline): SQVTM, ANQGSEA. This CDR3 reads CSVAGYDYGYTF. In DNA, the CDR3 is TGCAGCGTTGCAGGGTACGACTATGGCTACACCTTC.

V is TRBV30 and J is TRBJ1-5; a possible D gene is TRBD1 (5 bases). V dropped 3 bases and J dropped 8 bases, with 14 bases sitting between them. The CDR3 is made up of 13 amino acids. Germline V gene lookup returns CDR1 GTSNPN and CDR2 SVGIG (reference sequence). CDR3 loop: CAWSSGMGEPQHF. The DNA of the CDR3 is TGTGCCTGGAGCTCGGGTATGGGGGAGCCCCAGCATTTT. The variable domain in full, completed from reference TRBV30 and TRBJ1-5, reads SQTIHQWPATLVQPVGSPLSLECTVEGTSNPNLYWYRQAAGRGLQLLFYSVGIGQISSEVPQNLSASRPQDRQFILSSKKLLLSDSGFYLCAWSSGMGEPQHFGDGTRLSIL.

The chain is built from TRBV30 and TRBJ1-4; TRBD1 aligns across 8 bases. The germline CDR1 and CDR2 sequences are GTSNPN and SVGIG (reference sequence). After removal of 7 bases from V and 8 bases from J, the junction contained 9 bases not matched to a gene. CDR3 length: 13 residues. CDR3 sequence reads: CASQGDVLEKLFF. The DNA of the CDR3 is TGTGCCTCACAGGGGGATGTTTTAGAAAAACTGTTTTTT.

This sequence joins TRBV11-3 and TRBJ1-3; D is undetermined. This CDR3 is 14 amino acids long. The ends were cut back, 4 bases at V and 4 bases at J, with 11 bases in the middle. Germline V gives CDR1 SGHNT, CDR2 YENEEA. CDR3 amino acids: CASSSAADGNTIYF. Here the CDR3 DNA reads TGTGCCAGCAGCTCGGCGGCAGACGGAAACACCATATATTTT. Full variable domain (remainder filled in from reference TRBV11-3 and TRBJ1-3): EAGVVQSPRYKIIEKKQPVAFWCNPISGHNTLYWYLQNLGQGPELLIRYENEEAVDDSQLPKDRFSAERLKGVDSTLKIQPAELGDSAVYLCASSSAADGNTIYFGEGSWLTVV.

The V gene is TRBV28, the J gene TRBJ1-1; 7 bases match TRBD1. The ends lost 6 bases at V and 3 bases at J; junction bases unmatched: 10. This CDR3 contains 15 residues. Germline values: CDR1 MDHEN, CDR2 SYDVKM. DNA for the CDR3: TGTGCCAGCAGCCAGGACAGGTCGTCTGACACTGAAGCTTTCTTT. It yields the protein CASSQDRSSDTEAFF.

J is TRBJ1-2 and V is TRBV9; D call uncertain. V gave up 0 bases and J gave up 5 bases, with 8 bases separating them. Looked up from germline, CDR1 is SGDLS and CDR2 is YYNGEE. The CDR3 has 13 amino acids. The CDR3 is CASSVAGGYGYTF. CDR3 in DNA: TGTGCCAGCAGCGTAGCCGGAGGATATGGCTACACCTTC.

This clone was seen once. This chain joins TRBV28 and TRBJ1-5; D gene unclear. Per germline, CDR1 MDHEN and CDR2 SYDVKM. The V end lost 7 bases, the J end lost 0 bases, and 7 bases lay between the germline ends. CDR3 length: 13 residues. This CDR3 is CASKDYSNQPQHF. DNA for the CDR3: TGTGCCAGCAAGGATTATAGCAATCAGCCCCAGCATTTT.

The J gene is TRBJ2-1, the V gene TRBV23-1, with TRBD1 matching over 7 bases. TRBV23-1 is reported as an ORF; its role is uncertain. Losses at the gene ends were 7 bases for V and 9 bases for J; bases not matched to a gene: 15. The CDR3 has 15 residues. CDR3 region: CASKTPGGYKAEQFF. The CDR3 nucleotides are TGCGCCAGCAAAACCCCAGGGGGTTACAAGGCTGAGCAGTTCTTC.

The chain is built from TRBV4-1 and TRBJ2-1; perhaps TRBD2 as D (5 bases). CDR1 and CDR2 from the germline V gene are MGHRA and YSYEKL. V lost 0 bases and J lost 8, with 5 bases in between. There are 12 residues in the CDR3. The CDR3: CASSQDSDEQFF. DNA of the CDR3: TGCGCCAGCAGCCAAGATAGCGATGAGCAGTTCTTC.

The V gene is TRBV5-1, the J gene TRBJ2-1, with TRBD2 matching 12 bases. V lost 4 bases, J lost 4 bases, and 3 bases stayed unmatched. There are 15 residues in the CDR3. The germline CDR1 and CDR2 sequences are SGHRS and YFSETQ. CDR3 amino acids: CASSAGTSGYNEQFF. In nucleotides, the CDR3 is TGCGCCAGCAGCGCCGGGACTAGCGGGTACAATGAGCAGTTCTTC.

The V call is TRBV6-2 or TRBV6-3, the J call TRBJ1-5; D is unresolved. Deletions cut 2 bases from V and 0 bases from J, with 5 bases between. CDR1 and CDR2 (germline): MNHEY, SVGEGT. The CDR3 runs 14 residues. This CDR3 is CASSYVPSNQPQHF. For the CDR3, the DNA is TGTGCCAGCAGTTACGTACCTAGCAATCAGCCCCAGCATTTT.

The rearrangement joins TRBV3-1 (or the pseudogene TRBV3-2) to TRBJ2-7, with D unresolved. The CDR3 has 11 residues. Trimming took 2 bases from V and 3 from J, leaving 2 bases between them. Per germline, CDR1 LGHDT and CDR2 YNNKEL (reference sequence). The CDR3, as DNA: TGTGCCAGCAGCCAATACTACGAGCAGTACTTC. This encodes CASSQYYEQYF.

The chain uses TRBV6-1 and TRBJ1-2; D ambiguous. CDR1 and CDR2 from the germline V gene are MNHNS and SASEGT. This CDR3 has 13 amino acids. The V gene lost 3 bases and the J gene lost 4 bases, with 9 bases spanning the gap. The DNA of the CDR3 is TGTGCCAGCAGTGAGCGACGGTCCTATGGCTACACCTTC. Amino acids: CASSERRSYGYTF.

The chain employs TRBV6-1 and TRBJ2-7; D is uncertain. Trimming stripped 8 bases from V and 0 bases from J, with 5 bases between. Germline loops: CDR1 MNHNS, CDR2 SASEGT. The CDR3 sequence is 11 residues long. CDR3 nucleotide sequence: TGTGCCAGCGCGAACTCCTACGAGCAGTACTTC. Translation: CASANSYEQYF.